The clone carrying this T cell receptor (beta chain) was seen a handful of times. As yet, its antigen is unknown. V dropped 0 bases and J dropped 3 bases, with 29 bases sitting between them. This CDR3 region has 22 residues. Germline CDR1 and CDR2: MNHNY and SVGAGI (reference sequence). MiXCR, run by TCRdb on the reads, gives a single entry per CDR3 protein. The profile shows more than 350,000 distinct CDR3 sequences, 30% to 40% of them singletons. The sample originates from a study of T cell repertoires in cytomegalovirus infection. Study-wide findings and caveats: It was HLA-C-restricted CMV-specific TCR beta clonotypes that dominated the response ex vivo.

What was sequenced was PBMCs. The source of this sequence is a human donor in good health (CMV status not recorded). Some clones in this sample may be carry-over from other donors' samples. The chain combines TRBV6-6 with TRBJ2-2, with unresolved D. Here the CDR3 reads CASSYSIRIGYPGLNYTGELFF. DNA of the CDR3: TGTGCCAGCAGTTACTCGATAAGGATCGGATACCCGGGTCTTAACTACACCGGGGAGCTGTTTTTT.